This entry describes one TCR beta chain. The antigen remains unidentified. The V gene's germline CDR1 is MDHEN and CDR2 SYDVKM. After removal of 4 bases from V and 2 bases from J, the junction contained 4 bases not matched to a gene. The CDR3 loop spans 15 amino acids. The data belong to a study of T cell responses to AZD1222 COVID-19 vaccine. Study-level results: Spike as a whole was targeted by vaccine-associated CD4 TCRs, dominant at 160-218 and 743-854. The reported proportion of spike-specific TCRs targeting unmutated variant regions was nearly half.

Profiling relied on immunoSEQ multiplex PCR, and the TCRdb table lists in-frame clones only, not all of them. This table has about 140,000 clones, roughly nine tenths appearing once. The gene calls are TRBV28 and TRBJ2-7; 11 positions agree with TRBD2. This clonotype was obtained from an adult who received the MenACWY meningococcal vaccine as a control. The sample in question was peripheral blood, obtained 28 days after the second dose of the MenACWY control vaccine. The CDR3 DNA reads TGTGCCAGCAGTTCCCTAGCGGGAGGAACCTACGAGCAGTACTTC. This translates into CASSSLAGGTYEQYF.